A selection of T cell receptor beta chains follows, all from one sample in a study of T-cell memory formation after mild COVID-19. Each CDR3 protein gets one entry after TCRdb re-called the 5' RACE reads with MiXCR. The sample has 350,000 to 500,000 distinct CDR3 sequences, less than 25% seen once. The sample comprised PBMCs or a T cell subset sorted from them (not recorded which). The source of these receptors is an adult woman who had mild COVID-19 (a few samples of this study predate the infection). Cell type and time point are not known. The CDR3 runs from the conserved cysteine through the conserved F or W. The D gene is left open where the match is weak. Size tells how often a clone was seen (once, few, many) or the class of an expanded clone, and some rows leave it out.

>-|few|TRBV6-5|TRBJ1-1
TGTGCCAGCAGGGCCGCTTCGAACACTGAAGCTTTCTTT
CASRAASNTEAFF
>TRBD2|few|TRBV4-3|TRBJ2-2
TGCGCCAGCAGCCAAGATGCTGCGGGAGGGCCCAACACCGGGGAGCTGTTTTTT
CASSQDAAGGPNTGELFF
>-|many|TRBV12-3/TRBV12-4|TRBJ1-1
TGTGCCAGCAAATTCCAGACTGGAAACACTGAAGCTTTCTTT
CASKFQTGNTEAFF
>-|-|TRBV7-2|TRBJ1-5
TGTGCCAGCAGCTTAGCACAGACGAGCAATCAGCCCCAGCATTTT
CASSLAQTSNQPQHF
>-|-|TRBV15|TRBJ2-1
TGTGCCACCAGCAGAGTCATCGGACTAAACTACAATGAGCAGTTCTTC
CATSRVIGLNYNEQFF
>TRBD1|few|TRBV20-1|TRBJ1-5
TGCAGTGCTAGAGGACAGGGAAGGAGCAATCAGCCCCAGCATTTT
CSARGQGRSNQPQHF
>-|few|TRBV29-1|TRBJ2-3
TGCAGCGTTGTTCCCGGGACTTCTTACACAGATACGCAGTATTTT
CSVVPGTSYTDTQYF
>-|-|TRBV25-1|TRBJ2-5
TGTGCCAGCAGTGAATCGACGATCCAAGAGACCCAGTACTTC
CASSESTIQETQYF
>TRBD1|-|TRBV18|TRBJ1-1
TGTGCCAGCTCACCACCCCAGGGGGTTCCTCCTGAAGCTTTCTTT
CASSPPQGVPPEAFF
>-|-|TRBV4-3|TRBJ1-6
TGCGCCAGCAGCAGGGAGAGCTCCTATAATTCACCCCTCCACTTT
CASSRESSYNSPLHF
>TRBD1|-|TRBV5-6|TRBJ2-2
TGTGCCAGCAGCTTTTGGGACAGGGGGAACACCGGGGAGCTGTTTTTT
CASSFWDRGNTGELFF
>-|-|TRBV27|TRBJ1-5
TGTGCCAGCAGTTCTACAGGGACCCAGCCCCAGCATTTT
CASSSTGTQPQHF
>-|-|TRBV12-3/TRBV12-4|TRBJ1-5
TGTGCCAGCAGTTTCGGGGGTGTTGGGCAGCCCCAGCATTTT
CASSFGGVGQPQHF
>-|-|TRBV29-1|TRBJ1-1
TGCAGCGTTCGGGTTGGGGCCCAGAACACTGAAGCTTTCTTT
CSVRVGAQNTEAFF
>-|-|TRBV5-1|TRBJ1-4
TGCGCCAGCAGCTTGGGTGGAACTAATGAAAACCTGTTTTTT
CASSLGGTNENLFF
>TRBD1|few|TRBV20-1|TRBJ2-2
TGCAGTGCCCAACCGGACAGGGGGCGCGGCACCGGGGAGCTGTTTTTT
CSAQPDRGRGTGELFF
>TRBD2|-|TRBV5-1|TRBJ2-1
TGCGCCAGCAGCGAGGGACTAGCGGCCGGTGAGCAGTTCTTC
CASSEGLAAGEQFF
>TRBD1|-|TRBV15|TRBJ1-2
TGTGCCACCAGCAGAGGAAGACAGGGGTGGTTTGGCTACACCTTC
CATSRGRQGWFGYTF
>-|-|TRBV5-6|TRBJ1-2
TGTGCCAGCAGCTTGACGGGGAGTAACTATGGCTACACCTTC
CASSLTGSNYGYTF
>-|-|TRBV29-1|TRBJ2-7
TGCAGCGTTGAAGAGATATCGCAGGGCAGGGGCTACGAGCAGTACTTC
CSVEEISQGRGYEQYF
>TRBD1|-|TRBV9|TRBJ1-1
TGTGCCAGCAGCGGCGCTCTGGGGCAGGGGGGCACTGAAGCTTTCTTT
CASSGALGQGGTEAFF
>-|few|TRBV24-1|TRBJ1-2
TGTGCCACCAGTGATTCGCAGGGTATCCGGTATGGCTACACCTTC
CATSDSQGIRYGYTF
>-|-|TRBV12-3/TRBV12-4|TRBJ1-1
TGTGCCAGCAGTTTCCACAGGTCCCATGAAGCTTTCTTT
CASSFHRSHEAFF
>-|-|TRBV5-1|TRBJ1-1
TGCGCCAGCAGCCGCTTAAGAGGCTACGACACTGAAGCTTTCTTT
CASSRLRGYDTEAFF
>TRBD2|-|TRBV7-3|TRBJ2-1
TGTGCCAGCAGCTCCGTCGCAGCGGGGGGGCGTAATGAGCAGTTCTTC
CASSSVAAGGRNEQFF
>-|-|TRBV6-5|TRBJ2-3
TGTGCCAGCAGTCCTACGGAGGCACTCACAGATACGCAGTATTTT
CASSPTEALTDTQYF
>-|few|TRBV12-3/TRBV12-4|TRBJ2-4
TGTGCCAGCGGGGTACTAGCCAAAAACATTCAGTACTTC
CASGVLAKNIQYF
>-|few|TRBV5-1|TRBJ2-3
TGCGCCAGCAGGACCCCGAATTCAGCCGGGGCTACTGATACGCAGTATTTT
CASRTPNSAGATDTQYF
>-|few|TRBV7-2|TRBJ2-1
TGTGCCAGCAGCTTAGAGGTTTACAATGAGCAGTTCTTC
CASSLEVYNEQFF
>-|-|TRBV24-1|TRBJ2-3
TGTGCCACCAGTGATCTTGGGGTAGGCTTCACAGATACGCAGTATTTT
CATSDLGVGFTDTQYF
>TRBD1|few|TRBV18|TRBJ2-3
TGTGCCAGCTCACCTTCGACAGGGACAGATACGCAGTATTTT
CASSPSTGTDTQYF
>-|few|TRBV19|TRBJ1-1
TGTGCCAGTTTCTGGGGGCACACTGAAGCTTTCTTT
CASFWGHTEAFF
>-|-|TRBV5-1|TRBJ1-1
TGCGCCAGCACACCAATTACCCGGGACGACGACACTGAAGCTTTCTTT
CASTPITRDDDTEAFF